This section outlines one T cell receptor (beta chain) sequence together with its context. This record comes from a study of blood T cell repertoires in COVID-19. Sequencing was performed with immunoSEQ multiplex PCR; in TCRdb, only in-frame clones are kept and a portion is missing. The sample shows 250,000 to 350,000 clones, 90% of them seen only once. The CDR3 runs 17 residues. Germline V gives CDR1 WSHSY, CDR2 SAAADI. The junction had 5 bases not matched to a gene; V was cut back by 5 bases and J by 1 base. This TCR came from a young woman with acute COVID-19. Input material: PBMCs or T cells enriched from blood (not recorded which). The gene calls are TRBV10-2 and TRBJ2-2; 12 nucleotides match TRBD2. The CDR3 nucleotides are TGCGCCAGCAGTAGACTAGCGGGAGTGGGGAACACCGGGGAGCTGTTTTTT. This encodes CASSRLAGVGNTGELFF.